One sample yielded the 25 T cell receptor beta chains listed below, sequenced in a study of shared clonotypes between healthy human individuals. Generated by immunoSEQ multiplex PCR, the TCRdb table keeps only in-frame clones and is missing some. This sample carries about half a million clones, roughly 80% of them seen once, and the ten largest clones take more than 9.5%. Material for sequencing was PBMCs. These receptors were taken from a woman aged 40-49 years in good health. Some clones in this sample may be carry-over from other donors' samples.

The rearrangement joins TRBV25-1 to TRBJ1-4; D call uncertain. The germline V gene has CDR1 MGHDK and CDR2 SYGVNS. The CDR3 has 18 amino acids. Between the trimmed V and J ends, which lost 2 bases and 5 bases, there was a span of 21 bases. The CDR3 region is CASSEIRGIGPFNEKLFF. As DNA, the CDR3 is TGTGCCAGCAGTGAAATTCGCGGGATCGGACCGTTCAATGAAAAACTGTTTTTT.

On this clone itself: A far bigger clonotype differs at one base, so this is likely a read error. At the DNA level, this CDR3 is encoded by other sequences in the same sample as well. In DNA, the CDR3 is TGTGCCAGCAGCCAAGAAATGGGGGGGGCCTCCTACGAGCAGTACTTC. This codes for CASSQEMGGASYEQYF. J is TRBJ2-7 and V is TRBV4-2; a possible D gene is TRBD2 (7 bases). Germline V gives CDR1 LGHNA, CDR2 YNFKEQ. The V gene lost 0 bases and the J gene lost 0 bases, with 12 bases spanning the gap. The CDR3 has 16 residues.

Concerning this clone: Other DNA sequences in the same sample also yield this CDR3. The chain is built from TRBV28 and TRBJ2-1; the match to TRBD2 covers 11 bases. The CDR3 covers 16 residues. The germline gives CDR1 MDHEN, CDR2 SYDVKM. J lost 0 bases, V lost 6 bases, and 4 bases had no gene match. CDR3 in DNA: TGTGCCAGCAGAGGACTAGCGGGCAGCTCCTACAATGAGCAGTTCTTC. Residues: CASRGLAGSSYNEQFF.

On this clone itself: Other DNA sequences of this sample code for an identical CDR3. This chain uses TRBV7-2 with TRBJ1-2; 7 bases are a match to TRBD1. Germline CDR1 SGHTA, CDR2 FQGNSA. There are 13 residues in the CDR3. Trimming took 3 bases from V and 3 from J; bases not matched to a gene: 1. The CDR3 reads CASSLDRYYGYTF. The CDR3 DNA reads TGTGCCAGCAGCTTGGACAGGTACTATGGCTACACCTTC. Supplemented by reference TRBV7-2 and TRBJ1-2, the full variable domain reads GAGVSQSPSNKVTEKGKDVELRCDPISGHTALYWYRQSLGQGLEFLIYFQGNSAPDKSGLPSDRFSAERTGGSVSTLTIQRTQQEDSAVYLCASSLDRYYGYTFGSGTRLTVV.

This chain joins TRBV6-1 and TRBJ1-2; D gene unclear. The germline V and J ends were trimmed by 0 bases and 4 bases, with 9 bases remaining between them. The CDR3 spans 14 residues. Germline V gives CDR1 MNHNS, CDR2 SASEGT. The CDR3 DNA reads as TGTGCCAGCAGTGAAGCGCGTCGCAGCTATGGCTACACCTTC. This encodes CASSEARRSYGYTF.

The J gene is TRBJ2-7, the V gene TRBV5-1, with D perhaps assigned TRBD1 or TRBD2 (7 bases each). This CDR3 is 15 amino acids long. Per the germline V gene, CDR1 is SGHRS and CDR2 is YFSETQ. Deletions cut 4 bases from V and 4 bases from J, with 18 bases between. CDR3 nucleotide sequence: TGCGCCAGCAGCCTCCAGGGAGGGGGCAGGTACGAGCAGTACTTC. This sequence encodes CASSLQGGGRYEQYF.

The chain is built from TRBV2 and TRBJ2-1; D may be TRBD2 (6 bases). Trimming shortened V by 0 bases and J by 11 bases, and 23 bases separated the two germline ends. Germline CDR1 reads SNHLY; CDR2 reads FYNNEI. This CDR3 has 17 amino acids. DNA for the CDR3: TGTGCCAGCAGTGAAGCCCTTAGAATCGGGAGACCAGTAAAGCAGTTCTTC. Amino acids: CASSEALRIGRPVKQFF.

Turning to this clone: Possible read error: a much larger clone is one base away. The chain links TRBV28 to TRBJ2-1, with 9 nucleotides matching TRBD2. This CDR3 has 15 amino acids. The V and J ends lost 5 bases and 5 bases, in that order; junction bases with no gene match: 7. Germline lookup yields CDR1 MDHEN and CDR2 SYDVKM. The CDR3 bases are TGTGCCAGCAGTCCAGCGGGGGGCCCTCACAATGAGCAGTTCTTC. Protein sequence: CASSPAGGPHNEQFF.

The chain is built from TRBV19 and TRBJ2-7; D not resolved. The germline V and J ends were trimmed by 6 bases and 6 bases, with 21 bases remaining between them. The CDR3 contains 15 residues. Germline CDR1 and CDR2: LNHDA and SQIVND (reference sequence). The CDR3 DNA reads TGTGCCAGTAGCGTTACAGACCCCGGCCGCCGCGAGCAGTACTTC. Protein: CASSVTDPGRREQYF. The full variable domain, with the rest looked up from reference TRBV19 and TRBJ2-7, is DGGITQSPKYLFRKEGQNVTLSCEQNLNHDAMYWYRQDPGQGLRLIYYSQIVNDFQKGDIAEGYSVSREKKESFPLTVTSAQKNPTAFYLCASSVTDPGRREQYFGPGTRLTVT.

V and J are TRBV18 and TRBJ2-1; 7 nucleotides agree with TRBD2. The CDR3 extends over 15 amino acids. Unmatched junction bases numbered 10, after V lost 3 bases and J lost 8 bases. Germline lookup yields CDR1 KGHSH and CDR2 LQKENI. Here the CDR3 DNA reads TGTGCCAGCTCACCGGGGCGGGAGATTGTGGATGAGCAGTTCTTC. Its protein product is CASSPGREIVDEQFF.

Remarks on this clone: With only one base between it and a far larger clone, this is likely a read error. The rearrangement uses TRBV27 and TRBJ1-5; D perhaps matches TRBD1 (6 bases). The germline V gene encodes CDR1 MNHEY and CDR2 SMNVEV (reference sequence). The ends were cut back, 6 bases at V and 3 bases at J, with 12 bases in the middle. This CDR3 has 14 residues. The CDR3 coding sequence is TGTGCCAGCAGCCACCGGGACAACAATCAGCCCCAGCATTTT. It codes for CASSHRDNNQPQHF.

This clone was detected only a few times. This chain connects TRBV19 to TRBJ2-6, with D perhaps matching TRBD2 (6 bases). With 7 bases removed from V and 1 base from J, the gap between germline ends came to 14 bases. CDR3 length: 16 amino acids. Germline V lookup: CDR1 LNHDA, CDR2 SQIVND (reference sequence). The CDR3 DNA reads as TGTGCCAGTACCCTTGACGGGGGTTCTGGGGCCAACGTCCTGACTTTC. Protein product: CASTLDGGSGANVLTF.

This clone was seen only once. The CDR3 here is CASSFPTRGYEQYF. CDR3 sequence (DNA): TGTGCCAGCAGCTTCCCTACCAGGGGCTACGAGCAGTACTTC. The chain carries TRBV7-9 and TRBJ2-7; D perhaps matches TRBD1 (6 bases). The CDR3 has 14 residues. The germline gives CDR1 SEHNR, CDR2 FQNEAQ (reference sequence). Trimming took off 3 bases at V and 3 bases at J, with 12 bases between the two ends.

The V and J genes are TRBV4-1 and TRBJ2-5, with D perhaps TRBD1 (5 bases). Germline CDR1 MGHRA, CDR2 YSYEKL. V was clipped by 1 base and J by 6 bases, with 12 bases between them. The CDR3 is made up of 14 amino acids. The CDR3 coding sequence is TGCGCCAGCAGCCAAGCCCCCAGGGTGCAGACCCAGTACTTC. It yields the protein CASSQAPRVQTQYF.

This clone was seen many times. At the DNA level, this CDR3 is encoded by other sequences in the same sample as well. CDR3 in amino acids: CASSGGGLADTDTQYF. The CDR3 DNA reads TGTGCCAGCAGCGGTGGCGGGCTAGCGGATACAGATACGCAGTATTTT. V gene TRBV9 combines with J gene TRBJ2-3, with 7 bases matching TRBD2. The CDR3 is made up of 16 amino acids. Germline V gene lookup returns CDR1 SGDLS and CDR2 YYNGEE. Trimming cost V 3 bases and J 3 bases; bases outside gene matches: 10.

There are many counts of this clone. The gene calls are TRBV6-1 and TRBJ2-1; 9 bases are shared with TRBD2. This CDR3 region has 15 residues. The V gene's germline CDR1 is MNHNS and CDR2 SASEGT. With 6 bases clipped from V and 6 bases from J, the junction kept 9 bases outside the gene matches. CDR3 coding DNA: TGTGCCAGCAGCCGTATAGCGGGAGAGTCCAATGAGCAGTTCTTC. Translation: CASSRIAGESNEQFF.

This clone turned up a few times. V gene TRBV5-1 combines with J gene TRBJ2-7; D is possibly TRBD2 (5 bases). The germline V and J ends were trimmed by 4 bases and 4 bases, with 15 bases remaining between them. The CDR3 covers 14 residues. Germline CDR1 is SGHRS and CDR2 is YFSETQ. CDR3 protein: CASSVTSSIYEQYF. The CDR3 DNA is TGCGCCAGCAGCGTGACCTCTAGCATATACGAGCAGTACTTC. The full variable domain, in which reference TRBV5-1 and TRBJ2-7 provide the parts outside the CDR3, is KAGVTQTPRYLIKTRGQQVTLSCSPISGHRSVSWYQQTPGQGLQFLFEYFSETQRNKGNFPGRFSGRQFSNSRSEMNVSTLELGDSALYLCASSVTSSIYEQYFGPGTRLTVT.

This clone was counted many times. The sample carries other DNA sequences with the same CDR3. CDR3 region: CASSGLAEQETQYF. In DNA, the CDR3 is TGTGCCAGCAGTGGACTAGCGGAGCAAGAGACCCAGTACTTC. This rearrangement joins TRBV28 to TRBJ2-5; 10 bases are shared with TRBD2. This CDR3 has 14 amino acids. With 5 bases clipped from V and 2 bases from J, the junction kept 2 bases outside the gene matches. Looked up from germline, CDR1 is MDHEN and CDR2 is SYDVKM.

The chain links TRBV6-6 to TRBJ2-7, with TRBD1 identical over 7 bases. With 5 bases clipped from V and 3 bases from J, the junction kept 10 bases outside the gene matches. The CDR3 runs 15 residues. Germline V gene sequence: CDR1 MNHNY, CDR2 SVGAGI (reference sequence). This CDR3 reads CASSTTGTAFYEQYF. CDR3 DNA sequence: TGTGCCAGCAGTACGACCGGGACAGCCTTCTACGAGCAGTACTTC.

The table lists this clone with a count of one. Here the CDR3 DNA reads TGTGCCAGCAGCCAACCGGGACACTTCTATGGCTACACCTTC. Its translation: CASSQPGHFYGYTF. The chain is built from TRBV7-2 and TRBJ1-2; tentative D call: TRBD1 (6 bases). Germline V gives CDR1 SGHTA, CDR2 FQGNSA. The CDR3 contains 14 residues. V was pared by 5 bases and J by 4 bases, with 14 bases between.

The chain couples TRBV2 to TRBJ2-7; TRBD2 matches 9 bases. The V gene end was trimmed by 2 bases and the J gene end by 5 bases; junction bases not matched to a gene: 7. This CDR3 comprises 15 residues. Germline CDR1 is SNHLY and CDR2 is FYNNEI. The CDR3 region has the DNA TGTGCCAGCAGTGAACTGGGCGGGAGGGCCCACGAGCAGTACTTC. Translated, it gives CASSELGGRAHEQYF.

To note about this clone: This sequence is one base from a far larger clone and is likely a read error. V is TRBV29-1 and J is TRBJ1-1; D uncertain. Germline CDR1 and CDR2: SQVTM and ANQGSEA. V lost 4 bases to trimming and J lost 6 bases, with 15 bases between them. This CDR3 has 13 residues. The CDR3 DNA follows: TGCAGCGTTGTTAGTACAGAGGGCTCTGAAGCTTTCTTT. This sequence encodes CSVVSTEGSEAFF.

The chain recombines TRBV11-2 with TRBJ1-5; no clear D gene. V lost 0 bases, J lost 3 bases, and 6 bases lay in between. This CDR3 comprises 14 residues. Germline-derived CDR1 and CDR2 are SGHAT and FQNNGV. DNA for the CDR3: TGTGCCAGCAGCTTAGAAGGGCTCAATCAGCCCCAGCATTTT. It is translated as CASSLEGLNQPQHF.

This clone is a singleton in its sample. The gene calls are TRBV19 and TRBJ2-1; D gene unclear. CDR1 and CDR2 (germline): LNHDA, SQIVND (reference sequence). Deletions cut 0 bases from V and 4 bases from J, with 7 bases between. The CDR3 covers 14 residues. CDR3 nucleotides: TGTGCCAGTAGTATAGAAGGGTCATACAATGAGCAGTTCTTC. Amino acids: CASSIEGSYNEQFF.

The sample holds a few counts of this clone. The chain employs TRBV2 and TRBJ2-3; D possibly matches TRBD1 or TRBD2 (5 bases each). Germline V gene lookup returns CDR1 SNHLY and CDR2 FYNNEI. The CDR3 is 14 amino acids. Trimming pared 8 bases from V and 1 base from J, leaving 13 bases between. This CDR3 is CASLRDGRTDTQYF. CDR3 bases: TGTGCCAGCCTCCGGGACGGGCGCACAGATACGCAGTATTTT.